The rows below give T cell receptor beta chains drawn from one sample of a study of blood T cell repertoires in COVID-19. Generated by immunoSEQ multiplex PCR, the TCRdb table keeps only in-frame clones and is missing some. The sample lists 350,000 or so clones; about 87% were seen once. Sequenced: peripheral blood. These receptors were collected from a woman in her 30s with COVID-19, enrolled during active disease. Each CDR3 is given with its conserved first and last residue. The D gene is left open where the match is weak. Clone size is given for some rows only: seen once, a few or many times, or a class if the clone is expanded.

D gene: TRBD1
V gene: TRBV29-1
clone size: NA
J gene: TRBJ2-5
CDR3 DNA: TGCAGCGTTGAGGACAGGGAGACCCAGTACTTC
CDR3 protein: CSVEDRETQYF

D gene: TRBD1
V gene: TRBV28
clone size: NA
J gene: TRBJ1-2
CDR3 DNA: TGTGCCAGCAGTGACAGGGAAACCTCTAACTATGGCTACACCTTC
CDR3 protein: CASSDRETSNYGYTF

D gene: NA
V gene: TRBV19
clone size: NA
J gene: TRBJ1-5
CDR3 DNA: TGTGCCAGTAACACAGGGATGAATAGCAATCAGCCCCAGCATTTT
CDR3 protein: CASNTGMNSNQPQHF

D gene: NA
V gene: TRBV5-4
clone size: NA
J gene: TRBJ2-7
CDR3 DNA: TGTGCCAGCAGCTTGGAGGCAGGAAGCTCCTACGAGCAGTACTTC
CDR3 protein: CASSLEAGSSYEQYF

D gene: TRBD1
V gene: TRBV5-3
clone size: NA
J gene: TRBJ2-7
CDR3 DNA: TGTGCCAGAAGCCTAACCAACGGGACAGGTGGGGGAGGATTTGAGGACTACGAGCAGTACTTC
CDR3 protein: CARSLTNGTGGGGFEDYEQYF

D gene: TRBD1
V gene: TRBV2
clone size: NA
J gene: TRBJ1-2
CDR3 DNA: TGTGCCAGCAGTAAAGGACAGGGGGCGCATGGCTACACCTTC
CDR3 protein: CASSKGQGAHGYTF

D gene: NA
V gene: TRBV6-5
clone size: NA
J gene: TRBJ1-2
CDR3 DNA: TGTGCCAGCAGTCAACAGGTGGATATAAACTATGGCTACACCTTC
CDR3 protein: CASSQQVDINYGYTF

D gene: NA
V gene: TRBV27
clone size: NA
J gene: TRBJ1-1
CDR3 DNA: TGTGCCAGCAGTTTTCAGGGGAACACTGAAGCTTTCTTT
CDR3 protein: CASSFQGNTEAFF

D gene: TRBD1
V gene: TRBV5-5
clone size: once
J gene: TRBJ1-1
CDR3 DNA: TGTGCCAGCAGATCCGGGACAGGGAACCCGAACACTGAAGCTTTCTTT
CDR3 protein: CASRSGTGNPNTEAFF

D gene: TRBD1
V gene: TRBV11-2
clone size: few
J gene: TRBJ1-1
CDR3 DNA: TGTGCCAGCAGCTTAACTCAACAGGGGGAAGCTTTCTTT
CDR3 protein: CASSLTQQGEAFF

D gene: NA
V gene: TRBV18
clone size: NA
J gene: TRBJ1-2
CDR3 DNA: TGTGCCAGCTCACCTAATACAGGTGTTAACTATGGCTACACCTTC
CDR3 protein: CASSPNTGVNYGYTF

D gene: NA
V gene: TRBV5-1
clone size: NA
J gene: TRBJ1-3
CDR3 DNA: TGCGCCAGCAGCTTGGAAGGGACTTCTGGAAACACCATATATTTT
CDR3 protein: CASSLEGTSGNTIYF

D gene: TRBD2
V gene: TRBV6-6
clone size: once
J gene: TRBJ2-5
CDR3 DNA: TGTGCCAGCAGTTACTCTGGGCTAGCGGGTGGGGAGACCCAGTACTTC
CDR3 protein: CASSYSGLAGGETQYF

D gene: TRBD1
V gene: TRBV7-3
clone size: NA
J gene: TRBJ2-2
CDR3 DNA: TGTGCCAGCAGGAGACAGGGAACGAACACCGGGGAGCTGTTTTTT
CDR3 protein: CASRRQGTNTGELFF

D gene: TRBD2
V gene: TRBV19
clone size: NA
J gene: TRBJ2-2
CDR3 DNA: TGTGCCAGTAGAGGGGCAGCGGGGGGCGCCGATAAGAACACCGGGGAGCTGTTTTTT
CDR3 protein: CASRGAAGGADKNTGELFF

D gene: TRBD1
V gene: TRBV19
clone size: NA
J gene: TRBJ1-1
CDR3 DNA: TGTGCCAGTACCCGGACAGGGTCGGCCACTGAAGCTTTCTTT
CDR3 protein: CASTRTGSATEAFF

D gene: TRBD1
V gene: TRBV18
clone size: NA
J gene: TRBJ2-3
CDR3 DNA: TGTGCCAGCTCACCCCTGGGACAGGGGGGTCCAGATACGCAGTATTTT
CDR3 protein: CASSPLGQGGPDTQYF

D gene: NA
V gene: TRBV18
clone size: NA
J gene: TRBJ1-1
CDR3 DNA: TGTGCCAGCTCATTAGGGGCAGGGGCCACTGAAGCTTTCTTT
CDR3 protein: CASSLGAGATEAFF

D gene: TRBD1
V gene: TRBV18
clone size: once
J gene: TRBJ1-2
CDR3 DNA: TGTGCCAGCTCACCACAAGAGGGGGCGCGCTATGGCTACACCTTC
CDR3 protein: CASSPQEGARYGYTF

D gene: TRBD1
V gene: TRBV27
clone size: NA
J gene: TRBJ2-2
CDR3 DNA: TGTGCCAGCAGTTTAAGACAGGGGTACACCGGGGAGCTGTTTTTT
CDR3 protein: CASSLRQGYTGELFF

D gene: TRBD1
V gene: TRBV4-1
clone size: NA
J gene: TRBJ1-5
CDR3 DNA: TGCGCCAGCAGCCACGGGACAGGGGATCAGCCCCAGCATTTT
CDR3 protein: CASSHGTGDQPQHF

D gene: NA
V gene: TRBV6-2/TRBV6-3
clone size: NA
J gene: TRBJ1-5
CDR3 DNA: TGTGCCAGCAGTTTCGCCGTAGGGGTTTCAAGCAATCAGCCCCAGCATTTT
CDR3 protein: CASSFAVGVSSNQPQHF